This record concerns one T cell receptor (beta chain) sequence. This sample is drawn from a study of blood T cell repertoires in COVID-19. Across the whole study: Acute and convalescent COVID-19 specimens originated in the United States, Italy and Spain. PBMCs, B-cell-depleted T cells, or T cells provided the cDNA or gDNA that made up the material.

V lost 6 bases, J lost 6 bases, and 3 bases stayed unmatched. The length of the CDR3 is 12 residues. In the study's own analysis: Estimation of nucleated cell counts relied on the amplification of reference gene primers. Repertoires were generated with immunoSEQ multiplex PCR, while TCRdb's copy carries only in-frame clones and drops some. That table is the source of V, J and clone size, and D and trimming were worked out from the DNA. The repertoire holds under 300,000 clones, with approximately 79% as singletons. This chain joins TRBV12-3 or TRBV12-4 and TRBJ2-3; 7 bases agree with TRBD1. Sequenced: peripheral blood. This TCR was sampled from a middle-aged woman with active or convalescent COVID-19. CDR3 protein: CASSQQGDTQYF. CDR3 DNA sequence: TGTGCCAGCAGCCAACAGGGGGATACGCAGTATTTT.